The present TCR beta chain was sequenced within a study of blood T cell repertoires in COVID-19. The germline V gene has CDR1 MNHEY and CDR2 SMNVEV (reference sequence). This CDR3 has 13 residues. Trimming took off 0 bases at V and 3 bases at J, with 5 bases between the two ends. The table came from immunoSEQ multiplex PCR; TCRdb's copy has only in-frame clones and leaves some out. The sample includes more than 9,500 clones, about 88% of them seen just once. The table lists this clone with a few counts. The source material was peripheral blood. This receptor was obtained from a man in his 70s with active COVID-19. The rearrangement links TRBV27 to TRBJ1-2; D call uncertain. The CDR3 loop reads CASSLSPDYGYTF. As DNA, the CDR3 is TGTGCCAGCAGTTTATCCCCAGACTATGGCTACACCTTC.